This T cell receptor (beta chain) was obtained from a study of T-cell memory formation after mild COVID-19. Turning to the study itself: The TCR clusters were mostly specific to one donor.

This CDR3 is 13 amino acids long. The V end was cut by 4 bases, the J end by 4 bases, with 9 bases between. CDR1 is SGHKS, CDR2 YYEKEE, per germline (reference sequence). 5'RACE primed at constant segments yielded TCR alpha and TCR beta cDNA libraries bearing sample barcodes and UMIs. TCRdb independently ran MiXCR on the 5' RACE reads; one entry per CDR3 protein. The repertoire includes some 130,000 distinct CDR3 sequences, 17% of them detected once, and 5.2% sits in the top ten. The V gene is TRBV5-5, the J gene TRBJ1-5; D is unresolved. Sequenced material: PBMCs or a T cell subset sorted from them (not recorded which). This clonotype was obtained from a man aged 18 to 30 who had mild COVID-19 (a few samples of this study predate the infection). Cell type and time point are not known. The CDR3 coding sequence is TGTGCCAGCAGCCCGGTCCAAAATCAGCCCCAGCATTTT. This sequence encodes CASSPVQNQPQHF.